The rows below give T cell receptor beta chains drawn from one sample of a study of shared clonotypes between healthy human individuals. Here immunoSEQ multiplex PCR was the method, and the copy in TCRdb shows in-frame clones only, minus some. The sample carries nearly 2 million clones, about 94% recorded once. Sequenced input: naive CD8+ T cells sorted from blood. The receptor set was obtained from a man between 18 and 29 years old in good health. CDR3s include the opening cysteine and the closing phenylalanine or tryptophan. Each record gives: D gene, J gene, V gene, CDR3 protein, CDR3 DNA. A D gene is named only where the DNA matches it firmly.

d_gene: -
j_gene: TRBJ1-1
v_gene: TRBV18
CDR3aa: CASSPWDGTNTEAFF
CDR3nt: TGTGCCAGCTCACCCTGGGACGGAACGAACACTGAAGCTTTCTTT

d_gene: -
j_gene: TRBJ1-2
v_gene: TRBV19
CDR3aa: CASSIILAAAQANYGYTF
CDR3nt: TGTGCCAGTAGTATTATTCTCGCGGCCGCCCAAGCTAACTATGGCTACACCTTC

d_gene: -
j_gene: TRBJ2-7
v_gene: TRBV13
CDR3aa: CASSSRGGTSYEQYF
CDR3nt: TGTGCCAGCAGCTCTCGGGGCGGAACCTCCTACGAGCAGTACTTC

d_gene: -
j_gene: TRBJ2-7
v_gene: TRBV9
CDR3aa: CASSAEGGSYEQYF
CDR3nt: TGTGCCAGCAGCGCGGAGGGGGGCTCCTACGAGCAGTACTTC

d_gene: -
j_gene: TRBJ1-6
v_gene: TRBV11-2
CDR3aa: CASSLNSYNSPLHF
CDR3nt: TGTGCCAGCAGCTTAAACAGTTATAATTCACCCCTCCACTTT

d_gene: -
j_gene: TRBJ2-7
v_gene: TRBV4-1
CDR3aa: CASSHKTGTYEQYF
CDR3nt: TGCGCCAGCAGCCACAAAACAGGAACCTACGAGCAGTACTTC

d_gene: -
j_gene: TRBJ2-3
v_gene: TRBV14
CDR3aa: CASSQDAAGITDTQYF
CDR3nt: TGTGCCAGCAGCCAAGATGCGGCGGGAATTACAGATACGCAGTATTTT

d_gene: -
j_gene: TRBJ2-7
v_gene: TRBV11-2
CDR3aa: CASSLAGQGAYEQYF
CDR3nt: TGTGCCAGCAGCTTGGCGGGACAAGGGGCCTACGAGCAGTACTTC

d_gene: TRBD1
j_gene: TRBJ2-7
v_gene: TRBV5-1
CDR3aa: CASSPGTGSWEQYF
CDR3nt: TGCGCCAGCAGTCCCGGGACAGGGTCCTGGGAGCAGTACTTC

d_gene: -
j_gene: TRBJ1-6
v_gene: TRBV2
CDR3aa: CASSEEENSPLHF
CDR3nt: TGTGCCAGCAGTGAAGAAGAAAATTCACCCCTCCACTTT

d_gene: TRBD1
j_gene: TRBJ2-5
v_gene: TRBV9
CDR3aa: CASSGETGVYETQYF
CDR3nt: TGTGCCAGCAGCGGGGAAACAGGGGTATACGAGACCCAGTACTTC

d_gene: -
j_gene: TRBJ1-4
v_gene: TRBV5-4
CDR3aa: CASRPWGGIGEKLFF
CDR3nt: TGTGCCAGCAGGCCTTGGGGGGGAATTGGTGAAAAACTGTTTTTT

d_gene: TRBD1
j_gene: TRBJ1-2
v_gene: TRBV28
CDR3aa: CASGLEGQENYGYTF
CDR3nt: TGTGCCAGTGGATTAGAAGGACAGGAGAACTATGGCTACACCTTC

d_gene: -
j_gene: TRBJ2-7
v_gene: TRBV27
CDR3aa: CASSSFGDRSYEQYF
CDR3nt: TGTGCCAGCAGTTCATTTGGGGATCGGTCTTACGAGCAGTACTTC